The next 22 T cell receptor beta chains were all read from a single sample in a study of CD8+ T cells in alopecia areata. Treatment described: oral pan-JAK inhibitor, 5-10 mg twice daily. Isolated RNA was reverse transcribed into cDNA used as the sequencing template. Using immunoSEQ multiplex PCR, the repertoire was profiled, and TCRdb retains in-frame clones only, with some absent. Here the sample spans approximately 200,000 clones, roughly three fifths being singletons. The sample in question was CD4+ T cells sorted from blood, obtained at week 4, from a patient treated with tofacitinib. These receptors all come from a human donor with alopecia areata.

This chain connects TRBV6-5 to TRBJ2-7; a weak D match, TRBD2 (6 bases). CDR1 is MNHEY, CDR2 SVGAGI, per germline. V shed 11 bases and J shed 3 bases, with 20 bases lying between them. CDR3 length equals 14 residues. In DNA form, the CDR3 reads TGTGCCGGCACCGCGGGACGCTGGGGCTACGAGCAGTACTTC. Translated: CAGTAGRWGYEQYF.

The chain is built from TRBV29-1 and TRBJ2-3; 8 nucleotides align to TRBD1. CDR3 length: 14 residues. Trimming took 8 bases from V and 0 from J; bases not matched to a gene: 7. Germline CDR1 SQVTM, CDR2 ANQGSEA. This CDR3 reads CSTGTGSSTDTQYF. In nucleotides, the CDR3 is TGCAGCACAGGGACAGGCTCTAGCACAGATACGCAGTATTTT.

A few counts support this clone. The chain has TRBV5-5 and TRBJ1-4; D not certain. There are 16 residues in the CDR3. The germline V and J ends were trimmed by 1 base and 7 bases, with 17 bases remaining between them. Germline CDR1 and CDR2: SGHKS and YYEKEE (reference sequence). The CDR3 loop reads CASSLNVGPRAEKLFF. The CDR3 DNA reads TGTGCCAGCAGCTTGAACGTCGGGCCCCGGGCTGAAAAACTGTTTTTT.

The V call is TRBV6-1, the J call TRBJ2-2; 15 positions match TRBD2. V shed 4 bases, J shed 5 bases, and the junction held 8 bases outside the gene matches. The germline V gene encodes CDR1 MNHNS and CDR2 SASEGT. The CDR3 totals 18 residues. CDR3 in DNA: TGTGCCAGCAGTGTCCGGACTAGCGGGGGGGCCCGGACCGGGGAGCTGTTTTTT. It encodes CASSVRTSGGARTGELFF.

Of note for this clone: The junction differs from germline at one of its ends, possibly a read error. The rearrangement uses TRBV7-7 and TRBJ2-2, with no clear D. Germline-derived CDR1 and CDR2 are SSHAT and FNYEAQ (reference sequence). This CDR3 spans 13 amino acids. CDR3 in DNA: TGTGCTAGCAGCTTAGGGAATCCCGGGGAGCTGTTTTTT. Encoded protein: CASSLGNPGELFF.

This clone was seen a handful of times. V gene TRBV29-1 combines with J gene TRBJ1-2; 9 nucleotides match TRBD1. CDR1 and CDR2 (germline): SQVTM, ANQGSEA. This CDR3 region has 14 residues. The V and J ends lost 4 bases and 2 bases, in that order; junction bases with no gene match: 5. The CDR3: CSVVDRGRNYGYTF. The CDR3 DNA follows: TGCAGCGTTGTCGACAGGGGGAGGAACTATGGCTACACCTTC.

This chain connects TRBV6-6 to TRBJ1-1; a weak D match, TRBD1 (5 bases). The V and J ends lost 5 bases and 0 bases respectively, with 16 bases between them. CDR1 is MNHNY, CDR2 SVGAGI, per germline (reference sequence). The CDR3 consists of 16 residues. The CDR3 bases are TGTGCCAGCAGTCAACGAGGGGTGGGAATGAACACTGAAGCTTTCTTT. This encodes CASSQRGVGMNTEAFF.

The chain combines TRBV28 with TRBJ2-7, with D possibly matching TRBD2 (6 bases). There are 13 residues in the CDR3. The germline CDR1 and CDR2 sequences are MDHEN and SYDVKM. With 8 bases removed from V and 3 bases from J, the gap between germline ends came to 14 bases. This CDR3 is CASLGGFYYEQYF. The CDR3 nucleotides read TGTGCCAGCCTTGGAGGGTTTTACTACGAGCAGTACTTC.

This chain uses TRBV28 with TRBJ2-5; no clear D gene. The CDR3 covers 13 residues. Trimming stripped 2 bases from V and 2 bases from J, with 6 bases between. Germline V lookup: CDR1 MDHEN, CDR2 SYDVKM. This CDR3 reads CASSLEQQETQYF. CDR3 DNA sequence: TGTGCCAGCAGTTTAGAACAGCAAGAGACCCAGTACTTC.

This clone was counted between two and nine times. The chain links TRBV6-5 to TRBJ2-7; unclear D gene. V was pared by 0 bases and J by 2 bases, with 5 bases between. CDR3 size: 13 residues. Germline lookup yields CDR1 MNHEY and CDR2 SVGAGI. CDR3 sequence (DNA): TGTGCCAGCAGTTACTCCGACCCCTACGAGCAGTACTTC. This sequence encodes CASSYSDPYEQYF.

The rearrangement uses TRBV5-4 and TRBJ2-1, with 9 bases aligning to TRBD1. The CDR3 totals 14 residues. CDR1 SGHNT and CDR2 YYREEE come from the germline V gene (reference sequence). The V segment lost 1 base and the J segment 10 bases; nucleotides outside the gene matches: 6. CDR3 DNA: TGTGCCAGCAGCTTGACCGGGACAGGGAGAGAGCAGTTCTTC. This encodes CASSLTGTGREQFF.

This chain connects TRBV7-9 to TRBJ1-1; TRBD1 matches 7 bases. CDR1 is SEHNR and CDR2 is FQNEAQ in the germline V gene (reference sequence). Losses at the gene ends were 4 bases for V and 4 bases for J; bases not matched to a gene: 6. The CDR3 has 14 residues. The CDR3 is CASSSQGSATEAFF. The CDR3 nucleotides are TGTGCCAGCAGCTCACAGGGGTCCGCCACTGAAGCTTTCTTT.

The chain carries TRBV6-4 and TRBJ2-2; 7 nucleotides align to TRBD2. The CDR3 loop spans 14 amino acids. CDR1 and CDR2 from the germline V gene are MRHNA and SNTAGT. The trim removed 3 bases at V and 6 bases at J, leaving 4 bases unmatched. Here the CDR3 reads CASSEQRGPGELFF. CDR3 nucleotide sequence: TGTGCCAGCAGTGAGCAGCGGGGCCCCGGGGAGCTGTTTTTT.

The chain couples TRBV28 to TRBJ1-2; 9 bases line up with TRBD1. Germline V gene sequence: CDR1 MDHEN, CDR2 SYDVKM. The CDR3 covers 13 residues. V gave up 6 bases and J gave up 2 bases; unmatched junction bases: 1. The CDR3 loop reads CASRDRGNYGYTF. In DNA, the CDR3 is TGTGCCAGCAGGGACAGGGGCAACTATGGCTACACCTTC.

This clone was seen just once. The chain combines TRBV19 with TRBJ2-5; 9 bases fit TRBD1. In germline, CDR1 is LNHDA, CDR2 SQIVND (reference sequence). Trimming removed 4 bases from V and 4 bases from J; junction bases left unmatched: 4. The CDR3 totals 14 residues. The CDR3 here is CASSKRQGGETQYF. CDR3 bases: TGTGCCAGTAGTAAGAGACAGGGGGGAGAGACCCAGTACTTC. The full variable domain, completed using reference TRBV19 and TRBJ2-5, is DGGITQSPKYLFRKEGQNVTLSCEQNLNHDAMYWYRQDPGQGLRLIYYSQIVNDFQKGDIAEGYSVSREKKESFPLTVTSAQKNPTAFYLCASSKRQGGETQYFGPGTRLLVL.

The gene calls are TRBV28 and TRBJ2-3; D may be TRBD1 or TRBD2 (6 bases each). Trimming took off 2 bases at V and 5 bases at J, with 20 bases between the two ends. The germline V gene encodes CDR1 MDHEN and CDR2 SYDVKM. The CDR3 runs 17 residues. This CDR3 reads CASSLRRLGGKGDTQYF. In DNA form, the CDR3 reads TGTGCCAGCAGTTTAAGACGTTTAGGGGGGAAAGGAGATACGCAGTATTTT.

The V gene is TRBV5-6, the J gene TRBJ2-6; D remains unclear. The CDR3 covers 14 residues. In germline, CDR1 is SGHDT, CDR2 YYEEEE. Between the trimmed V and J ends, which lost 0 bases and 1 base, there was a span of 2 bases. The CDR3 bases are TGTGCCAGCAGCTTGGGGTCTGGGGCCAACGTCCTGACTTTC. Amino acids: CASSLGSGANVLTF.

Only one count was recorded for this clone. The genes are TRBV4-1 and TRBJ1-5, with D hard to call. The V and J ends lost 4 bases and 4 bases respectively, with 8 bases between them. From germline, CDR1 is MGHRA and CDR2 YSYEKL. The CDR3 has 13 residues. The CDR3 spells CASSRRENQPQHF. In DNA form, the CDR3 reads TGCGCCAGCAGCCGCCGGGAAAATCAGCCCCAGCATTTT.

This clone was counted a single time. The chain couples TRBV18 to TRBJ1-1; no firm D call. The CDR3 loop spans 11 amino acids. Trimming stripped 2 bases from V and 5 bases from J, with 3 bases between. Germline CDR1 reads KGHSH; CDR2 reads LQKENI. CDR3 loop: CASSPSTEAFF. CDR3 bases: TGTGCCAGCTCACCAAGTACTGAAGCTTTCTTT.

This chain joins TRBV5-4 and TRBJ2-1; D gene ambiguous. V shed 2 bases and J shed 5 bases, with 14 bases lying between them. CDR3 length: 15 amino acids. In germline, CDR1 is SGHNT, CDR2 YYREEE (reference sequence). CDR3: CASSFDSGPNNEQFF. DNA for the CDR3: TGTGCCAGCAGCTTTGATTCCGGGCCGAACAATGAGCAGTTCTTC.

The chain combines TRBV5-4 with TRBJ2-5; a weak D match, TRBD2 (5 bases). V gave up 4 bases and J gave up 2 bases, with 15 bases separating them. Germline V CDR1 and CDR2: SGHNT, YYREEE (reference sequence). There are 15 residues in the CDR3. For the CDR3, the DNA is TGTGCCAGCAGCCCCCCAGGAGCGGTACAAGAGACCCAGTACTTC. Translation gives CASSPPGAVQETQYF.

As regards this clone: Other DNA sequences in this sample translate to the same CDR3. The chain links TRBV30 to TRBJ2-1, with D tentatively TRBD2 (6 bases). Germline V gives CDR1 GTSNPN, CDR2 SVGIG (reference sequence). V was pared by 0 bases and J by 7 bases, with 7 bases between. The CDR3 is made up of 12 amino acids. The CDR3 bases are TGTGCCTGGAGTGTACGGGGGAATGAGCAGTTCTTC. Its translation: CAWSVRGNEQFF.